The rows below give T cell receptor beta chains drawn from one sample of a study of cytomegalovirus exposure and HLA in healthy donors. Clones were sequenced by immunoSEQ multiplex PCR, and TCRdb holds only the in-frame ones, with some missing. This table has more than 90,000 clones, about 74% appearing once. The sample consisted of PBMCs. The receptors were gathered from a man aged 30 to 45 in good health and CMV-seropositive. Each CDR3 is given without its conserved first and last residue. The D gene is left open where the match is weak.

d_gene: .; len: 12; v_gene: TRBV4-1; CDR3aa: ASSRIGLDTEAF
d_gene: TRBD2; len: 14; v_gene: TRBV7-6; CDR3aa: ASSPSGGRRTGELF
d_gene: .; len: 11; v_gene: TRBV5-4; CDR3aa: ASSFPGNTEAF
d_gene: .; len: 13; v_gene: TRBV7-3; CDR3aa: ASSLWASGVYGYT
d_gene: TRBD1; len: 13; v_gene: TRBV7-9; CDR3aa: ASSLAEQGADTQY
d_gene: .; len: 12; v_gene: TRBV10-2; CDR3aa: ASSQSRENSPLH
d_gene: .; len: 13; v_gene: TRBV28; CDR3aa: ASAPGGNSNQPQH
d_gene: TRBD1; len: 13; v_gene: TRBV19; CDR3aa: ASSIGGGPTYEQY
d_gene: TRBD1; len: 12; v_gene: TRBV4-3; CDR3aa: ASSLTRQGAYAF
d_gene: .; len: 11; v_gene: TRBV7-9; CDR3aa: ASSLAGTRTPH
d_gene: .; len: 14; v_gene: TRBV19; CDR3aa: ASSYLFGDRQETQY
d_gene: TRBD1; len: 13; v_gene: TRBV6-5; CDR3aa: ASRRQGVRNQPQH
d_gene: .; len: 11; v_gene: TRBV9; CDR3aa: ASSPSPGETQY
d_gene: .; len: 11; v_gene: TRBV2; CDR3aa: ASSPGGSYGYT
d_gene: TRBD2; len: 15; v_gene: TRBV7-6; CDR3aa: ASSLRTPAGGPDTQY
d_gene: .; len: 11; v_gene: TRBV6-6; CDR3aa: ASSSQGRYEQY
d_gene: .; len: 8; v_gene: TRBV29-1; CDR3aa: SAAAGEQF
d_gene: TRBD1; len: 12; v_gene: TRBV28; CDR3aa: ASSTGTGMAGYP
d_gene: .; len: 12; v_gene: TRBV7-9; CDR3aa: ASSLVQQGYGYT
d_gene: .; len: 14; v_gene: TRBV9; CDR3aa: ASSDSVDGGLAEAF
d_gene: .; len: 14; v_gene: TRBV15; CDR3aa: ATSRDRRRGLQPQH
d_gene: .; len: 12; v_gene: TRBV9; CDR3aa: ASSGQVYNSPLH
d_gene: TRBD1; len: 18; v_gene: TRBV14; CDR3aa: ASSQDGGTGESSGANVLT
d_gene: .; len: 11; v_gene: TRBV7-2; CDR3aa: ASSPGLDQPQH
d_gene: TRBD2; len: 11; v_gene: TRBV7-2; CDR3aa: ASSLSGGYEQY